These 9 T cell receptor beta chains share one sample of origin, sequenced in a study of Ad26.COV2.S vaccination and SARS-CoV-2 variants. Produced via immunoSEQ multiplex PCR; TCRdb's table is partial and in-frame only. The sample records hundreds of thousands of clones, approximately 88% being singletons. The treatment denotes: 19 received Ad26.COV2.S at low or high dose, single or two shots; about five received placebo; per-sample allocation not given. Day 63 after the first injection of vaccine or placebo was the sampling time. Sequencing was performed on peripheral blood, taken in a trial of Ad26.COV2.S vaccine versus placebo. The source is a person aged 18 to 65 who received the Ad26.COV2.S COVID-19 vaccine or a placebo.

The V and J genes are TRBV4-3 and TRBJ2-1; 8 positions agree with TRBD2. Germline V gene lookup returns CDR1 LGHNA and CDR2 YSLEER. The CDR3 is 14 residues long. J was trimmed by 10 bases and V by 0 bases; bases with no gene match: 5. The CDR3 DNA sequence: TGCGCCAGCAGCCAAGAAGTCCGGACTAGCGAGCAGTTCTTC. It encodes CASSQEVRTSEQFF.

This sequence joins TRBV5-1 and TRBJ2-2; tentative D call: TRBD1 (6 bases). This CDR3 contains 14 residues. CDR1 is SGHRS and CDR2 is YFSETQ in the germline V gene. V was clipped by 3 bases and J by 7 bases, with 13 bases between them. The chain's CDR3 is CASSSGAFSGELFF. CDR3 bases: TGCGCCAGCAGCTCAGGGGCCTTCAGCGGGGAGCTGTTTTTT.

As regards this clone: Different DNA sequences within this sample yield the same CDR3. The chain carries TRBV5-4 and TRBJ2-7, with D perhaps given as TRBD1 or TRBD2 (5 bases each). V was shortened by 3 bases and J by 1 base, with 8 bases between the two germline ends. The germline CDR1 and CDR2 sequences are SGHNT and YYREEE (reference sequence). The CDR3 is 13 residues long. CDR3 residues: CASSSRESYEQYF. DNA for the CDR3: TGTGCCAGCAGCTCCAGGGAGTCCTACGAGCAGTACTTC.

The chain employs TRBV19 and TRBJ2-1; D gene ambiguous. CDR3 length: 13 residues. V lost 1 base and J lost 4, with 5 bases in between. The germline V gene has CDR1 LNHDA and CDR2 SQIVND (reference sequence). The CDR3, as DNA: TGTGCCAGTAGTATAGGAATTTACAATGAGCAGTTCTTC. This translates into CASSIGIYNEQFF.

The gene calls are TRBV9 and TRBJ1-1; D is possibly TRBD1 (5 bases). The CDR3 has 12 amino acids. Germline V gene lookup returns CDR1 SGDLS and CDR2 YYNGEE. Trimming pared 3 bases from V and 11 bases from J, leaving 14 bases between. The CDR3 sequence: CASSADSGAAFF. CDR3 coding DNA: TGTGCCAGCAGCGCGGACTCCGGGGCGGCTTTCTTT.

The rearrangement uses TRBV6-5 and TRBJ1-2; 9 bases map to TRBD1. CDR1 MNHEY and CDR2 SVGAGI come from the germline V gene. V dropped 5 bases and J dropped 3; count of bases not matched to a gene: 4. The CDR3 runs to 14 residues. CDR3 nucleotides: TGTGCCAGCAGTAGGGACAGGGTCTACTATGGCTACACCTTC. This gives the protein CASSRDRVYYGYTF.

J is TRBJ2-7 and V is TRBV5-4, with unresolved D. Per the germline V gene, CDR1 is SGHNT and CDR2 is YYREEE (reference sequence). The V end was cut by 0 bases, the J end by 0 bases, with 7 bases between. The CDR3 covers 14 residues. CDR3 nucleotides: TGTGCCAGCAGCTTGGCCGTCAGCTCCTACGAGCAGTACTTC. This gives the protein CASSLAVSSYEQYF.

In its sample, this clone was seen a few times. The CDR3 coding sequence is TGTGCCAGCAGCCTCCCGGGGACCGATAATGAAAAACTGTTTTTT. Protein sequence: CASSLPGTDNEKLFF. The chain couples TRBV4-2 to TRBJ1-4; D possibly corresponds to TRBD1 (5 bases). CDR1 LGHNA and CDR2 YNFKEQ come from the germline V gene. The CDR3 is 15 residues long. V lost 4 bases, J lost 4 bases, and 13 bases lay in between.

The gene calls are TRBV6-2 or TRBV6-3 and TRBJ1-6; 7 bases map to TRBD1. There are 14 residues in the CDR3. Germline loops: CDR1 MNHEY, CDR2 SVGEGT. Trimming took 2 bases from V and 10 from J; bases not matched to a gene: 5. CDR3 sequence reads: CASSYTRGGSPLHF. CDR3 sequence (DNA): TGTGCCAGCAGTTACACCAGGGGGGGATCACCCCTCCACTTT.